This T cell receptor (beta chain) originates from a study of blood T cell repertoires in COVID-19. Overall study context: Samples representing acute and convalescent COVID-19 were sourced from the United States, Italy and Spain. Sources were T cells, B-cell-depleted T cells, or PBMCs; the material itself was cDNA or gDNA.

The CDR3 runs 23 residues. In germline, CDR1 is PRHDT, CDR2 FYEKMQ (reference sequence). Unmatched junction bases numbered 29, after V lost 4 bases and J lost 3 bases. Study processing details: The assay estimated nucleated cells by amplifying reference gene primers. TCRdb keeps only in-frame clones here, not all; method: immunoSEQ multiplex PCR. That table furnishes V, J and clone size, whereas the DNA furnished D and trimming. The sample records some 150,000 clones, about 86% being singletons. This chain uses TRBV13 with TRBJ2-1, with TRBD2 identical over 8 bases. The sequenced sample consisted of peripheral blood. This TCR came from a woman between 40 and 50 years old with acute or convalescent COVID-19. CDR3: CASSWGGGTRMGWKREIYNEQFF. The CDR3, as DNA: TGTGCCAGCAGCTGGGGAGGGGGTACTAGAATGGGATGGAAGCGGGAGATCTACAATGAGCAGTTCTTC.